This is a list of T cell receptor beta chains from one sample in a study of cytomegalovirus exposure and HLA in healthy donors. Data came from immunoSEQ multiplex PCR; TCRdb stores just in-frame clones and leaves some out. Among some 150,000 clones listed, roughly 80% were seen once. The sequenced sample consisted of PBMCs. The receptors derive from a female donor in good health and CMV-seronegative. Each CDR3 is given with its conserved first and last residue. The D gene is left open where the match is weak. Clone size, where shown, is once, few, many, or a class for clones that have expanded.

>13|-|TRBJ2-5|once|TRBV9
TGTGCCAGCAGCGTAGGGACAGAAGAGACCCAGTACTTC
CASSVGTEETQYF
>14|TRBD2|TRBJ2-5|-|TRBV5-4
TGTGCCAGCAGTATGGCGGGAGTTCGAGAGACCCAGTACTTC
CASSMAGVRETQYF
>14|-|TRBJ1-2|-|TRBV28
TGTGCCAGCAGTTTAGTCAGGTCCGGGGGTGGCTACACCTTC
CASSLVRSGGGYTF
>12|-|TRBJ2-1|few|TRBV30
TGTGCCTGGAGTGTAGGGGTGTTTGAGCAGTTCTTC
CAWSVGVFEQFF
>14|-|TRBJ1-2|-|TRBV28
TGTGCCAGCACCACCCCGGGGAGGGAGGATGGCTACACCTTC
CASTTPGREDGYTF
>14|-|TRBJ1-1|-|TRBV5-1
TGCGCCAGCAGCTTGGGTGGGGGGGACACTGAAGCTTTCTTT
CASSLGGGDTEAFF
>16|TRBD1|TRBJ2-1|-|TRBV9
TGTGCCAGCAGCGTAACCTCGGGACAGGTCCTGGATGAGCAGTTCTTC
CASSVTSGQVLDEQFF
>17|TRBD2|TRBJ2-3|-|TRBV5-4
TGTGCCAGCAGCTTGGGGGGTAGCGGGGAGGGTACAGATACGCAGTATTTT
CASSLGGSGEGTDTQYF
>13|-|TRBJ2-1|-|TRBV29-1
TGCGGCGTTGAAGGCCCCCGGTACAATGAGCAGTTCTTC
CGVEGPRYNEQFF
>15|-|TRBJ2-1|once|TRBV9
TGTGCCAGCAGCGACGGGGAGAGCTCCTACAATGAGCAGTTCTTC
CASSDGESSYNEQFF
>15|-|TRBJ2-7|-|TRBV7-9
TGTGCCAGCAGCTCAACATGGGAGGATTCCTACGAGCAGTACTTC
CASSSTWEDSYEQYF
>16|TRBD2|TRBJ2-7|-|TRBV5-1
TGCGCCAGCAGCGGCGGACTAGCCGAGAGCTCCTACGAGCAGTACTTC
CASSGGLAESSYEQYF
>15|TRBD1|TRBJ2-1|few|TRBV7-8
TGTGCCAGCAGCTCAGACAGGGGATCCTACAATGAGCAGTTCTTC
CASSSDRGSYNEQFF
>11|-|TRBJ1-1|-|TRBV2
TGTGCCAGCAGTACTAAAACTGAAGCTTTCTTT
CASSTKTEAFF
>18|TRBD2|TRBJ2-7|-|TRBV5-6
TGTGCCAGCAGCTTGGTTTTCTCCGGGACTAGCGGGAACTACGAGCAGTACTTC
CASSLVFSGTSGNYEQYF
>16|TRBD2|TRBJ2-1|few|TRBV6-5
TGTGCCAGCAGTTACCAGACTAGCGGGAGGGCCCATGAGCAGTTCTTC
CASSYQTSGRAHEQFF
>14|TRBD1|TRBJ1-1|-|TRBV6-1
TGTGCCAGCAGTGGAGGGGGCTTGGGCACTGAAGCTTTCTTT
CASSGGGLGTEAFF
>17|TRBD1|TRBJ2-6|-|TRBV19
TGTGCCAGTAGTCCCGGACAGGGCGCCTCTGGGGCCAACGTCCTGACTTTC
CASSPGQGASGANVLTF
>12|-|TRBJ1-5|-|TRBV6-5
TGTGCCACCTCGACTGCAAATCAGCCCCAGCATTTT
CATSTANQPQHF
>18|TRBD1|TRBJ1-2|-|TRBV4-2
TGTGCCAGCAGCCAAGAGACACCGGGACAGGTAGGCGACTATGGCTACACCTTC
CASSQETPGQVGDYGYTF
>14|-|TRBJ2-7|-|TRBV7-6
TGTGCCAGCAGCTTAGTTGAGGGAAACTACGAGCAGTACTTC
CASSLVEGNYEQYF
>15|-|TRBJ2-7|-|TRBV27
TGTGCCAGCAGACCCGTAGGGGTTAAGGCCTACGAGCAGTACTTC
CASRPVGVKAYEQYF